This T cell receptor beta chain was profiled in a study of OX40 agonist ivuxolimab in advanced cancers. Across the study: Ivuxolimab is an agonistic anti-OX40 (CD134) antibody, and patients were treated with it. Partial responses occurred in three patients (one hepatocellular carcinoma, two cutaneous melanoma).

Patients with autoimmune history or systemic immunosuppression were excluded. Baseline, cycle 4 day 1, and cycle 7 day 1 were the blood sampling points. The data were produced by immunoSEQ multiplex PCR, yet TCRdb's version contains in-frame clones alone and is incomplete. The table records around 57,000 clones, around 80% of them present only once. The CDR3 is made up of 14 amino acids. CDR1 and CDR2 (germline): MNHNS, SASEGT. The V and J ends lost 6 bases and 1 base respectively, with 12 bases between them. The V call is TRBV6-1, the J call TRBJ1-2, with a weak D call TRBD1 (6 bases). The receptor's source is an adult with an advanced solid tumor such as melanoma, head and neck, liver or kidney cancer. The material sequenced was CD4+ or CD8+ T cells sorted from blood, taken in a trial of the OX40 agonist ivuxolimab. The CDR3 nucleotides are TGTGCCAGCAGCCGAGGACAGAGTAACTATGGCTACACCTTC. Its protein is CASSRGQSNYGYTF.